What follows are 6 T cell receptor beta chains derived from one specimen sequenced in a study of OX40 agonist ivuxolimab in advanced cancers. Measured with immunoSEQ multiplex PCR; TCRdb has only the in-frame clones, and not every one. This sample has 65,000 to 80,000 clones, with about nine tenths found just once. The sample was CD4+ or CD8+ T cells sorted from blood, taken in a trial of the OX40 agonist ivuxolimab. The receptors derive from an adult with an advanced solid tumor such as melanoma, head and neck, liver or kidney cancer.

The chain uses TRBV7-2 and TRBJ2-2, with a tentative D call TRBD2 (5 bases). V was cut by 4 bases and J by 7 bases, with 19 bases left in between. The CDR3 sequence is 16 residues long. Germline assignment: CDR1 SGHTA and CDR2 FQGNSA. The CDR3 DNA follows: TGTGCCAGCAGCTCCCGGGTTAGCGCCTTCGGCGGGGAGCTGTTTTTT. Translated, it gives CASSSRVSAFGGELFF.

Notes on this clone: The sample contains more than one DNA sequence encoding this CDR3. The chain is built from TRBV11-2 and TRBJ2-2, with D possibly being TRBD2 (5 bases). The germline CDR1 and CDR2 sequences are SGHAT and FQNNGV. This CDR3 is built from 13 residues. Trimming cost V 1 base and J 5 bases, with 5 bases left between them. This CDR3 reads CASSLGGTGELFF. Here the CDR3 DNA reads TGTGCCAGCAGCTTAGGAGGGACCGGGGAGCTGTTTTTT.

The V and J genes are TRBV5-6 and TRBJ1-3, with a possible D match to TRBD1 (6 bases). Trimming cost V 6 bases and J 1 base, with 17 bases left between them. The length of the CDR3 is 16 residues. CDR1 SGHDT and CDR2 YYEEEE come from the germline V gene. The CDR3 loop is CASMVRGPRSGNTIYF. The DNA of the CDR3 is TGTGCCAGCATGGTCAGGGGCCCTCGATCTGGAAACACCATATATTTT.

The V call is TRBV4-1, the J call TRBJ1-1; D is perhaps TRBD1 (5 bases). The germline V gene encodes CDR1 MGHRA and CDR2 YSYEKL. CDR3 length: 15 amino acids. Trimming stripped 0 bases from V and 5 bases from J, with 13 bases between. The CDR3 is CASSQDLGVGTEAFF. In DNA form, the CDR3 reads TGCGCCAGCAGCCAAGATTTGGGGGTAGGGACTGAAGCTTTCTTT.

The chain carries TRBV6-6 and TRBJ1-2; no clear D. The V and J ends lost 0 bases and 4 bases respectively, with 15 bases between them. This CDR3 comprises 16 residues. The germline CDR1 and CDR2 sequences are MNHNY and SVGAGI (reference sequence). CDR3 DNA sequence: TGTGCCAGCAGTTACTCCCGAGACACGGGAAGCTATGGCTACACCTTC. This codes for CASSYSRDTGSYGYTF.

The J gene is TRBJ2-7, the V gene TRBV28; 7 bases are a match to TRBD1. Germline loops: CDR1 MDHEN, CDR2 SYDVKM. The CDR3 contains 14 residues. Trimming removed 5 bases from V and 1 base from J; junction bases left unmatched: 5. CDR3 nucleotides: TGTGCCAGCAGTACCGGACAGGCGTCCTACGAGCAGTACTTC. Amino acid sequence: CASSTGQASYEQYF.